This T cell receptor (beta chain) was sequenced for a study of blood T cell repertoires in COVID-19. Study background: Some COVID-19 samples were acute and others convalescent; all came from the United States, Italy and Spain. The analysed material was cDNA or gDNA that came from T cells, B-cell-depleted T cells, or PBMCs.

In the study's own analysis: Amplification of reference gene primers was used by the study to estimate nucleated cell counts. Sequencing used immunoSEQ multiplex PCR; TCRdb keeps in-frame clones, though not all of them. From that table come the V and J calls and clone size; the DNA was used to work out D and trimming. The sample has 23,000 or so clones; 65% to 90% are singletons. The CDR3 is made up of 16 amino acids. Germline-derived CDR1 and CDR2 are SGHDN and FVKESK. Germline trimming cut 2 bases from V and 6 bases from J; bases unmatched to any gene: 2. The clonotype was recovered from a man in his 70s with acute or convalescent COVID-19. The J gene is TRBJ2-2, the V gene TRBV14, with 14 positions matching TRBD2. The sample taken for sequencing was peripheral blood. As DNA, the CDR3 is TGTGCCAGCAGCCAATCGACTAGCGGGAGGGCCGGGGAGCTGTTTTTT. This codes for CASSQSTSGRAGELFF.